This TCR beta chain emerged from a study of blood T cell repertoires in COVID-19 (dated by TCRdb to the early 2020s). About the study as a whole: Samples from collaborators originated in the United States, Italy and Spain and spanned both the acute and convalescent phases of COVID-19. The material from the prospective study consisted of cDNA or gDNA derived from T cells, B-cell-depleted T cells, or PBMCs. Deeply sampled blood TCRbeta repertoires from subjects exposed to, actively infected with, or recovered from COVID-19 were included in the dataset. The repertoires were made available in a free public database intended to serve as a resource for research on the immune response to SARS-CoV-2. Samples were obtained from the ongoing ImmuneRACE study (first 160 participants) and from 1,000 to 1,500 subjects provided by 6 global collaborators. The sample metadata nearly always contained a de-identified subject ID, COVID-19 status, age in years and sex. Where HLA class I and class II types were available, the types were taken from metadata supplied by the sample provider, not from assay-based typing. The full study reports these points: The amount of clinical and demographic metadata varied by source and participant and was provided uncurated.

As concerns this clone: Its binding antigen is unknown. No per-base quality is available; no much larger clone lies one base away.

The CDR1 and CDR2 encoded by the germline V gene are SGHTA and FQGTGA. The CDR3 contains 15 residues, cysteine and phenylalanine counted. Kept here is only the CDR3 DNA, which spans 45 bases and is read in frame from base 1. Trimming takes 5 bases from V and 6 bases from J, and the germline ends sit 16 bases apart. Each collaborating institution followed its own protocols to collect whole blood in K2EDTA tubes. Collaborator samples were shipped for TCRbeta analysis as frozen whole blood, isolated PBMCs, or DNA extracted from either sample type. TCRbeta CDR3 regions were amplified from genomic DNA by means of the immunoSEQ Assay, a bias-controlled multiplex PCR. As for how the authors treated the data: Nucleated cell counts per sample were estimated from amplification of reference gene primers within the assay. To quantify the absolute abundance of each unique TCRbeta CDR3 rearrangement, sequence reads were collapsed and filtered. For each sample, productive Simpson clonality was calculated as the square root of Simpson's diversity index over productive rearrangements. Entries here come from immuneACCESS through TCRdb and include only in-frame sequences with V and J called. Some clones fail to appear in such tables; in the studies checked, an unresolved V gene covers under half of the shortfall, and the cause of the remainder is unknown. V and J calls and clone size are those listed in that table; D and trimming were worked out from the DNA. The sample includes 15,000 to 20,000 clones, with 70% to 90% observed a single time. The biggest ten clones account for less than 70% of the sample.

Sequenced: peripheral blood. The TCR was taken from a man older than 75 with acute or convalescent COVID-19. This chain is built from TRBV7-3 and TRBJ2-2; TRBD1 is perhaps the D gene, given 5 matching bases. The nucleotide sequence reads TGTGCCAGCAGCCCCCAACTAAGGGGCGCCGGGGAGCTGTTTTTT. This codes for CASSPQLRGAGELFF.